This T cell receptor (beta chain) emerged from a study of human T cells and chemical hapten exposure. Overall study: Enrolled patients were predominantly female and had alopecia areata, totalis or universalis.

Germline V CDR1 and CDR2: KGHSH, LQKENI. V shed 4 bases, J shed 6 bases, and the junction held 14 bases outside the gene matches. The CDR3 is made up of 16 amino acids. Time point indicated: patch test 3, about 24 weeks after DPC sensitization. Treatment given: therapeutic diphenylcyclopropenone sensitization with weekly scalp DPC. Individual cDNA molecules (in the library) carried attached unique molecular identifiers. From the RACE reads, TCRdb called clonotypes with MiXCR, one entry per CDR3 protein. Among around 150,000 distinct CDR3 sequences listed, about a quarter were seen once. The chain combines TRBV18 with TRBJ2-7; TRBD2 agrees at 8 bases. The source of this sequence is a woman under 30 with alopecia areata. Some clones in this sample may be carry-over from other donors' samples. The specimen was whole blood, collected in connection with sensitization to the hapten diphenylcyclopropenone (DPC). The CDR3 is CASSQQTSASYGEQYF. The CDR3, as DNA: TGTGCCAGCTCACAGCAGACTAGCGCGTCCTATGGCGAGCAGTACTTC.